This note documents a single TCR beta chain sequence. The target of this receptor is not known. No much larger clone is present one base from it, and per-base qualities are unavailable. The entry originates in a study of cytomegalovirus exposure and HLA in healthy donors (dated by TCRdb to the late 2010s). The study in broad terms: In an earlier analysis of roughly 590 of the donors, 276 Gb of sequence data and some 100 million unique TCR beta sequences from some 170 million T cells were reported. An early release covering approximately 600 HLA-typed donors comprised about 300 gigabases of sequencing data and 85 million to 100 million unique TCR sequences. The genetic ancestry cluster associated with self-reported Caucasian donors included approximately 85% of the 398 genotyped donors. The study aimed to test whether signatures of past pathogen exposure could be identified by cataloging public T cell receptors. The study used immunosequencing to profile the T cell repertoires of about 670 subjects and linked those repertoires to cytomegalovirus serostatus. A separate validation cohort of roughly 130 different subjects was used in addition to the approximately 700-subject first cohort. The study combined high-throughput TCR immunosequencing, statistical association of individual TCRs with disease status, and machine learning to predict cytomegalovirus infection status. In a later analysis, previously published TCR beta repertoires from 550 to 750 donors were re-analyzed and high-resolution HLA genotyping was added so that TCR occurrence patterns could be studied. The later analysis used no new phenotypic data to find candidate immune exposures, relying instead on TCR beta sequences and their occurrence across donors. An earlier analysis of 500 to 650 of the donors applied high-throughput TCR beta sequencing to assess whether each TCR beta V gene segment acted as functional or pseudogenic. Donor age, sex, ethnicity and CMV serostatus were compiled alongside the repertoire data. In a later genetic analysis, genome-wide SNP genotypes for about 65% of the roughly 670 donors were used, and that subset was treated as a discovery cohort. All discovery cohort repertoires had been generated using a single sequencing platform. HLA typing covered class I and class II loci at four-digit resolution. The number of donors typed differed by locus, with about 629-630 for A, B, C, DRB1 and DQB1, around 500 for DQA1, approximately 570 for DPA1, and around 450 for DPB1. Several DR-DQ haplotypes were treated as single units for association and clustering because of strong linkage in the cohort. On average, about 240,000 unique TCR beta nucleotide sequences were sequenced per donor among 398 genotyped donors of the cohort, with roughly 20% of those sequences being non-productive.

Libraries were built with the immunoSEQ multiplex PCR assay. For the multiplex PCR, a mixture combining 60 forward primers for TCR Vbeta segments and 13 reverse primers for TCR Jbeta segments was used. Amplification of the CDR3 region of rearranged TCR beta genes was performed with a multiplex PCR assay on genomic DNA. The Illumina HiSeq System was used to sequence the amplified TCR beta libraries as 87-base-pair reads. Turning to the authors' computational methods: Across the 670 or so repertoires, a later analysis counted 80 million or so unique TCR beta chains, some 11 million of which were shared by at least two donors. A nearest-neighbor algorithm error-corrected the raw reads and collapsed the reads into unique sequences, merging closely related sequences to remove PCR and sequencing errors. V, D and J gene segments were assigned by aligning CDR3 sequences to IMGT reference sequences. Each retained sequence needed at least a six-nucleotide match to both a V gene segment and a J gene segment. A rearrangement counted as productive if the CDR3 had no stop codons and remained in frame with V and J, and every other rearrangement counted as non-productive. Following IMGT convention, CDR3 was defined as the stretch from the second conserved V-encoded cysteine to the conserved J-encoded phenylalanine. The earlier analysis of a few hundred of the donors excluded any sequence lacking an unambiguous match to a single V gene segment. An earlier analysis of roughly 590 of the donors called V segments functional above 56.7% productive rearrangements and segregating when the between-donor standard deviation exceeded 5%. A statistical classification framework was built for diagnosing cytomegalovirus status from the catalog of TCR beta chain sequences. V and J gene assignment, in a later analysis, came from comparing TCR nucleotide sequences with IMGT/GENE-DB human TR gene sequences. Using the TCRdist pipeline, a later analysis assigned CDR3 sequences along with most-parsimonious VDJ recombination scenarios. In a later analysis, each TCR beta chain was defined by its CDR3 amino acid sequence together with its V-gene family, and reads lacking a unique V-gene family were excluded. To address suspected cross-contamination and a sequencing artifact, a later analysis removed around 600 highly shared, low-generation-probability nucleotide sequences. For each public chain, a later analysis derived a clonal expansion index from normalized ranks of inferred template counts within each repertoire. In a later analysis, generation probabilities were computed with a VDJ recombination model fitted to out-of-frame rearrangements, and the resulting probabilities were checked against IGoR. In a later analysis, TCR-TCR, TCR-HLA and TCR-CMV co-occurrence was scored with hypergeometric tests, and a repertoire-size bias correction was applied to TCR pairs. In a later analysis, false discovery rates were estimated by permuting HLA or CMV assignments 20 times. In a later analysis, co-occurring TCRs were grouped using DBSCAN, and TCRdist sequence similarity was added for clustering within HLA-allele-positive subsets. Repertoires with fewer than 30,000 or more than 120,000 public chains were left out of co-occurrence clustering, as were a handful of repertoires with anomalous nucleotide sharing. This immuneACCESS table, as held by TCRdb, lists in-frame sequences with V and J called but not all clones. Of the missing ones, under half trace to an unresolved V gene in checked studies; the others have no known cause. V, J and clone size derive from that table, while D and trimming were established from the DNA sequence. Within this sample are roughly 180,000 clones, with 65% to 80% of them counted one time only. The ten largest clones represent over 2% of the sample.

The cohort comprised 710 or so healthy bone marrow donors. All cohort members were sampled while nominally healthy, although unrecorded immune exposures were likely present. The donor tested CMV seropositive, placing the donor among the approximately 290 seropositive members of the cohort. Each donor provided a peripheral blood sample, and peripheral blood mononuclear cells were used for TCR beta sequencing. The Qiagen DNeasy Blood Extraction Kit was used to extract genomic DNA from the blood cell samples. Study-level results and caveats: Assigning TCR associations to individual alleles was difficult when HLA alleles, especially DR and DQ, strongly co-occurred. In an earlier analysis of some 500 of the donors, most TCR beta V segments were observed in productive rearrangements about 87% or about 30% of the time, broadly matching IMGT annotations. According to a later genetic analysis, donors in an Asian-associated ancestry cluster had fewer N-insertions in productive TCRs than the approximately 690-donor mean. Most CMV-associated TCR beta chains appeared to be HLA-restricted in a later analysis, and the HLA associations seemed to be driven largely by CMV exposure. In a later analysis, several top co-occurrence clusters were reported to appear linked to parvovirus B19, influenza, CMV and Epstein-Barr virus. Correlated functional status among segregating V segments might reflect linkage disequilibrium, but an unknown experimental factor could not be ruled out. The study gave a list of about 160 TCR beta chains associated with cytomegalovirus. A later analysis found that HLA-associated TCR beta chains were more clonally expanded and had lower generation probabilities than equally common non-associated chains. A cluster of highly shared sequence variants was judged likely to be a technical artifact of the sequencing pipeline. A few of the identified cytomegalovirus-associated TCR beta chains were confirmed in vitro to be specific for cytomegalovirus antigens. Presence/absence analyses assumed roughly uniform sequencing depth across donors, an assumption that may not hold. Only TCR beta chains were sequenced in this cohort, and the absence of alpha or paired-chain data limited detectable features. Across donors, most TCR sequences were observed very rarely, whereas some public TCRs were present in many individuals. CMV serostatus was the only immune exposure information available for the cohort. A further reported finding was that TCR beta sequences accurately predicted the HLA-A and HLA-B alleles for most subjects in the first cohort. Because the 87-base-pair reads could not distinguish some IMGT-functional V segments, including TRBV6-2 and TRBV6-3, those segments were excluded. Because some donors lacked HLA typing at each locus, the association tests relied only on the typed subset. According to a later analysis, TCR association rates differed among HLA loci, with DRB1 alleles showing the most associated TCRs and HLA-C alleles showing the fewest. The authors suggested that the approach could potentially be extended to other disease states and immunological phenotypes. The classifier was reported to diagnose cytomegalovirus status with high specificity and sensitivity in both the original cohort and the validation cohort. Around 16 rarely observed V segments, including chromosome 9 orphons, were excluded from the earlier analysis of almost 600 of the donors because counts were too low. V-gene and J-gene trimming of TCR beta chains was associated with a missense DCLRE1C variant in a later genetic analysis, and the association was replicated in an independent cohort. At a false discovery rate of 0.05, a later analysis linked around 17,000 TCR beta sequences to specific HLA alleles.

Reading from cysteine to phenylalanine, the CDR3 counts 16 amino acids. The entry retains the CDR3 DNA only, 48 bases that are in frame from base 1. CDR1 MDHEN and CDR2 SYDVKM were looked up in the germline V gene. V is trimmed back by 7 bases and J by 5 bases, and the junction contains 9 bases that no gene match accounts for. The sequenced material came from PBMCs. This chain joins TRBV28 to TRBJ1-5, with 12 junctional bases fitting TRBD1. The source of this sequence is a woman in her twenties or thirties in good health and CMV-seropositive. DNA sequence: TGTGCCAGCACCTCCGGGACAGGGGGCTTTTATCAGCCCCAGCATTTT. This is translated as CASTSGTGGFYQPQHF.